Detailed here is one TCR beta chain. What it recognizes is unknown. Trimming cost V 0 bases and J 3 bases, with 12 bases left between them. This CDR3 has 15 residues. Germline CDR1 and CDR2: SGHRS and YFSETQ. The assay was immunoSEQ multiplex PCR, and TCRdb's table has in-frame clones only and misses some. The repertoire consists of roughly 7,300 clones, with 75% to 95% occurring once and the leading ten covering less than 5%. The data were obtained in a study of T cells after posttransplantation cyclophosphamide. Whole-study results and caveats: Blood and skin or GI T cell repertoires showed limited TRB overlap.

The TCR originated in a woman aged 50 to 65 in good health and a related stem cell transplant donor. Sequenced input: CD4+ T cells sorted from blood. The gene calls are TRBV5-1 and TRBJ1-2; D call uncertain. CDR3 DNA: TGCGCCAGCAGCTTGGCCTCCGGGTTGGACTATGGCTACACCTTC. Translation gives CASSLASGLDYGYTF.